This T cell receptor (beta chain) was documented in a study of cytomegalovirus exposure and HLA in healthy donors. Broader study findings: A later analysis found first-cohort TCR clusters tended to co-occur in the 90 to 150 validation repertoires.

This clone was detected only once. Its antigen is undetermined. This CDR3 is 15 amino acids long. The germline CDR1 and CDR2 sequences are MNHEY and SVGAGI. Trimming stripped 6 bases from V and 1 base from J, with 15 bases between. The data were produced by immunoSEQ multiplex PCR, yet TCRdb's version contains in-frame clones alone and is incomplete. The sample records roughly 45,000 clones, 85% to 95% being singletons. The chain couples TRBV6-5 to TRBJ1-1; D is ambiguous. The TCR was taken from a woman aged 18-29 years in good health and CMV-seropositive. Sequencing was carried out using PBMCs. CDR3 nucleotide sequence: TGTGCCAGCAGAGAGAACGTTCTTGGGAACACTGAAGCTTTCTTT. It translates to CASRENVLGNTEAFF.